A single sample gave rise to the 26 T cell receptor beta chains below, sequenced in a study of monozygotic twins with inflammatory bowel disease. TCRdb re-called the 5' RACE reads and gives one entry per CDR3 protein, without DNA. The table lists 350,000 to 550,000 distinct CDR3 sequences. The sample was blood. The receptors come from a human donor with ulcerative colitis or Crohn's disease, or a healthy co-twin of an affected twin (not recorded which).

This CDR3 is CASSQDRLAGPVQETQYF. This rearrangement joins TRBV3-1 to TRBJ2-5; TCRdb lists TRBD2, though no DNA is available to test this call. The CDR3 consists of 18 residues. Germline values: CDR1 LGHDT, CDR2 YNNKEL (reference sequence).

The CDR3 region is CASSNPNPREPGGTEAFF. The V call is TRBV6-1, the J call TRBJ1-1; no DNA is available, so the TRBD1 call from TCRdb remains unchecked. The CDR3 contains 18 residues. CDR1 and CDR2 from the germline V gene are MNHNS and SASEGT.

The rearrangement uses TRBV7-2 and TRBJ2-2; TCRdb picks TRBD1, but there is no DNA to check that call. This CDR3 contains 13 residues. CDR1 is SGHTA and CDR2 is FQGNSA in the germline V gene. CDR3 sequence: CASSSPVSRDLFF.

V gene TRBV30 combines with J gene TRBJ1-5; TCRdb designates TRBD1, a call that cannot be tested without DNA. The CDR3 is 12 residues long. Per germline, CDR1 GTSNPN and CDR2 SVGIG (reference sequence). CDR3 amino acids: CAWNPPGGPQHF. Using reference TRBV30 and TRBJ1-5 for the parts outside the CDR3, the full variable domain is SQTIHQWPATLVQPVGSPLSLECTVEGTSNPNLYWYRQAAGRGLQLLFYSVGIGQISSEVPQNLSASRPQDRQFILSSKKLLLSDSGFYLCAWNPPGGPQHFGDGTRLSIL.

The chain recombines TRBV6-2 or TRBV6-3 with TRBJ2-7; TCRdb indicates TRBD2, and absent DNA this call remains unverified. The germline CDR1 and CDR2 sequences are MNHEY and SVGEGT. The CDR3 spans 14 residues. CDR3 in amino acids: CASSPAGTSLPQYF.

The J gene is TRBJ1-4, the V gene TRBV12-3 or TRBV12-4; TCRdb selects TRBD1, and the lack of DNA leaves this call unchecked. The CDR3 has 15 residues. CDR3 amino acids: CASSTAVGVGEKLFF.

The CDR3 here is CASSSGNNSPLHF. This chain links TRBV6-6 with TRBJ1-6; TCRdb's assignment of TRBD1 cannot be checked, as there is no DNA. The CDR3 runs to 13 residues. Germline V gene sequence: CDR1 MNHNY, CDR2 SVGAGI (reference sequence).

This chain links TRBV12-5 with TRBJ1-5; TCRdb picks TRBD1, but there is no DNA to check that call. Germline V gene sequence: CDR1 LGHNT, CDR2 FRNRAP. This CDR3 contains 15 residues. The chain's CDR3 is CASGLGQPGDQPQHF.

This chain links TRBV2 with TRBJ2-7; TCRdb gives TRBD2 as the D gene, but with no DNA this cannot be confirmed. The CDR3 has 16 amino acids. Germline V CDR1 and CDR2: SNHLY, FYNNEI. CDR3 sequence: CASSPTGLAGRYEQYF. The full variable domain, completed using reference TRBV2 and TRBJ2-7, is EPEVTQTPSHQVTQMGQEVILRCVPISNHLYFYWYRQILGQKVEFLVSFYNNEISEKSEIFDDQFSVERPDGSNFTLKIRSTKLEDSAMYFCASSPTGLAGRYEQYFGPGTRLTVT.

V and J are TRBV12-3 or TRBV12-4 and TRBJ1-2. This CDR3 contains 12 residues. CDR3 in amino acids: CASSHRVWGYTF.

This chain links TRBV7-3 with TRBJ2-2; the D call from TCRdb, TRBD1, cannot be confirmed without DNA. The germline V gene encodes CDR1 SGHTA and CDR2 FQGTGA. This CDR3 has 12 amino acids. The CDR3 loop is CASSPGPGELFF.

The gene calls are TRBV20-1 and TRBJ2-7; TCRdb's D call, TRBD1, is unchecked because there is no DNA. CDR1 DFQATT and CDR2 SNEGSKA come from the germline V gene (reference sequence). The CDR3 consists of 15 residues. CDR3 amino acids: CSAFDTGDLSYEQYF.

The chain carries TRBV5-5 and TRBJ2-1; the TCRdb D gene call, TRBD2, has no DNA to confirm it. The CDR3 sequence is 16 residues long. Germline lookup yields CDR1 SGHKS and CDR2 YYEKEE (reference sequence). CDR3 amino acids: CASIYRGVGSYNEQFF.

The CDR3 sequence is CASSPKSKNTEAFF. This rearrangement joins TRBV19 to TRBJ1-1. CDR1 and CDR2 from the germline V gene are LNHDA and SQIVND (reference sequence). This CDR3 spans 14 amino acids.

The CDR3 here is CASSTGTNYGYTF. This sequence joins TRBV18 and TRBJ1-2. The germline V gene has CDR1 KGHSH and CDR2 LQKENI. There are 13 residues in the CDR3. Combining the CDR3 with reference TRBV18 and TRBJ1-2 gives the whole variable domain NAGVMQNPRHLVRRRGQEARLRCSPMKGHSHVYWYRQLPEEGLKFMVYLQKENIIDESGMPKERFSAEFPKEGPSILRIQQVVRGDSAAYFCASSTGTNYGYTFGSGTRLTVV.

This sequence joins TRBV27 and TRBJ2-1; as DNA is missing, the TRBD2 call by TCRdb cannot be tested. Per germline, CDR1 MNHEY and CDR2 SMNVEV (reference sequence). This CDR3 has 15 amino acids. The CDR3 loop reads CATRPRTSGPNEQFF.

This chain joins TRBV29-1 and TRBJ2-5. The CDR3 consists of 12 residues. Germline-derived CDR1 and CDR2 are SQVTM and ANQGSEA. This chain's CDR3 is CSVEGSWETQYF.

This sequence joins TRBV6-2 or TRBV6-3 and TRBJ2-7. The length of the CDR3 is 15 residues. Germline CDR1 MNHEY, CDR2 SVGEGT. The CDR3 loop reads CASSYSWRGSYEQYF.

CDR3 in amino acids: CSATGLGNEQFF. The chain carries TRBV20-1 and TRBJ2-1; with no DNA, the TCRdb D assignment of TRBD1 cannot be verified. CDR1 DFQATT and CDR2 SNEGSKA come from the germline V gene (reference sequence). This CDR3 spans 12 amino acids.

The chain is built from TRBV18 and TRBJ2-3; TCRdb names TRBD1, which stays unverified in the absence of DNA. This CDR3 region has 18 residues. The germline V gene has CDR1 KGHSH and CDR2 LQKENI. Here the CDR3 reads CASSPEEGVGQGTDTQYF.

The chain employs TRBV9 and TRBJ2-1; checking the TCRdb D call of TRBD1 is not possible without DNA. The CDR3 spans 15 residues. Germline lookup yields CDR1 SGDLS and CDR2 YYNGEE. CDR3 sequence: CASSVEPGGYNEQFF. The full variable domain, rest sourced from reference TRBV9 and TRBJ2-1, is DSGVTQTPKHLITATGQRVTLRCSPRSGDLSVYWYQQSLDQGLQFLIQYYNGEERAKGNILERFSAQQFPDLHSELNLSSLELGDSALYFCASSVEPGGYNEQFFGPGTRLTVL.

The chain combines TRBV10-3 with TRBJ1-5; TCRdb indicates TRBD1, and absent DNA this call remains unverified. CDR1 ENHRY and CDR2 SYGVKD come from the germline V gene. The CDR3 length is 15 residues. This CDR3 reads CAISAGGASNQPQHF.

The chain recombines TRBV4-1 with TRBJ1-6. The CDR3 extends over 17 amino acids. The V gene's germline CDR1 is MGHRA and CDR2 YSYEKL. The chain's CDR3 is CASSGGDGSSYNSPLHF.

V is TRBV5-1 and J is TRBJ2-7; TCRdb's D call of TRBD1 is untestable without DNA. CDR1 is SGHRS and CDR2 is YFSETQ in the germline V gene. CDR3 length: 14 residues. CDR3 residues: CASSTGQGAYEQYF.

The rearrangement uses TRBV27 and TRBJ1-1; there is no DNA to check the TCRdb D call of TRBD1. The CDR3 spans 14 residues. Germline assignment: CDR1 MNHEY and CDR2 SMNVEV (reference sequence). The CDR3 region is CASSGSRVSTEAFF.

The genes are TRBV12-3 or TRBV12-4 and TRBJ2-6; TCRdb's D gene call, TRBD1, goes unchecked for lack of DNA. The CDR3 contains 17 residues. Here the CDR3 reads CASSLTPGASGANVLTF.